The rows below give T cell receptor beta chains drawn from one sample of a study of T cell responses to AZD1222 COVID-19 vaccine. The data were produced by immunoSEQ multiplex PCR, yet TCRdb's version contains in-frame clones alone and is incomplete. The repertoire holds around 160,000 clones, with 80% to 85% as singletons. Source: peripheral blood, taken on day 0 of MenACWY control vaccination. These TCRs come from an adult in good health. Each CDR3 is given with its conserved first and last residue. Each record gives: D gene, V gene, J gene, CDR3 DNA, CDR3 protein. D genes are given only for firm matches.

d_gene: NA
v_gene: TRBV7-3
j_gene: TRBJ1-3
CDR3nt: TGTGCCAGCAGCGCGCAGGGTCCGGGAGGAAACACCATATATTTT
CDR3aa: CASSAQGPGGNTIYF

d_gene: TRBD1
v_gene: TRBV7-9
j_gene: TRBJ2-5
CDR3nt: TGTGCCAGCAGCCACGCGGACAGGAGGAGGGAGACCCAGTACTTC
CDR3aa: CASSHADRRRETQYF

d_gene: TRBD1
v_gene: TRBV27
j_gene: TRBJ2-5
CDR3nt: TGTGCCAGCAGTATTTTAGGGGGCGCTTCCCAAGAGACCCAGTACTTC
CDR3aa: CASSILGGASQETQYF

d_gene: NA
v_gene: TRBV7-2
j_gene: TRBJ2-5
CDR3nt: TGTGCCATTCCTTCAGGGGTAAGCAGAGAGACCCAGTACTTC
CDR3aa: CAIPSGVSRETQYF

d_gene: TRBD1
v_gene: TRBV7-9
j_gene: TRBJ2-7
CDR3nt: TGTGCCAGCAGCTCCATGGGACAGACCTACGAGCAGTACTTC
CDR3aa: CASSSMGQTYEQYF

d_gene: TRBD1
v_gene: TRBV25-1
j_gene: TRBJ2-2
CDR3nt: TGTGCCAGCAGTGAATATGGGACAGGAGCCACCGGGGAGCTGTTTTTT
CDR3aa: CASSEYGTGATGELFF

d_gene: TRBD2
v_gene: TRBV9
j_gene: TRBJ2-1
CDR3nt: TGTGCCAGCAGCGTAGAGGGAGCGGGGGCTTTCGAGCAGTTCTTC
CDR3aa: CASSVEGAGAFEQFF

d_gene: TRBD1
v_gene: TRBV5-5
j_gene: TRBJ2-6
CDR3nt: TGTGCCAGCAGCTATACAGGGGGCGGCGGGGCCAACGTCCTGACTTTC
CDR3aa: CASSYTGGGGANVLTF

d_gene: NA
v_gene: TRBV7-3
j_gene: TRBJ1-6
CDR3nt: TGTGCCAGCAGCTACGGACAGAATTCACCCCTCCACTTT
CDR3aa: CASSYGQNSPLHF

d_gene: NA
v_gene: TRBV28
j_gene: TRBJ2-5
CDR3nt: TGTGCCAGCAGTCCCCACGAAGGGCGGGGCGAGACCCAGTACTTC
CDR3aa: CASSPHEGRGETQYF

d_gene: TRBD1
v_gene: TRBV9
j_gene: TRBJ2-3
CDR3nt: TGTGCCAGCAGCCCGACGACCGGGACAGGGGGCAAGGCAGATACGCAGTATTTT
CDR3aa: CASSPTTGTGGKADTQYF

d_gene: NA
v_gene: TRBV5-6
j_gene: TRBJ2-7
CDR3nt: TGTGCCAGCAGCTTCAGGGGGGGCTACGAGCAGTACTTC
CDR3aa: CASSFRGGYEQYF

d_gene: TRBD2
v_gene: TRBV3-1/TRBV3-2
j_gene: TRBJ2-3
CDR3nt: TGTGCCAGCAGCCAAGATCTCGGGACTAGCGGGGGAAGGACAGATACGCAGTATTTT
CDR3aa: CASSQDLGTSGGRTDTQYF

d_gene: NA
v_gene: TRBV28
j_gene: TRBJ1-5
CDR3nt: TGTGCCAGCAGTTTCGGAAGCAATCAGCCCCAGCATTTT
CDR3aa: CASSFGSNQPQHF

d_gene: NA
v_gene: TRBV29-1
j_gene: TRBJ1-2
CDR3nt: TGCAGCGGAGATATAAGAGGGAACTATGGCTACACCTTC
CDR3aa: CSGDIRGNYGYTF

d_gene: NA
v_gene: TRBV19
j_gene: TRBJ1-3
CDR3nt: TGTGCCAGTAGTATAGATGTCGCTAATGCAGTGCGAAACACCATATATTTT
CDR3aa: CASSIDVANAVRNTIYF

d_gene: NA
v_gene: TRBV2
j_gene: TRBJ1-1
CDR3nt: TGTGCCAGCAGTCTGAGGGAGTTGGGAGCTTTCTTT
CDR3aa: CASSLRELGAFF

d_gene: NA
v_gene: TRBV6-5
j_gene: TRBJ1-2
CDR3nt: TGTGCCAGCAGTTACTCGAACTCAGGCTACACCTTC
CDR3aa: CASSYSNSGYTF

d_gene: TRBD1
v_gene: TRBV5-1
j_gene: TRBJ1-1
CDR3nt: TGCGCCAGCAGCCCCGGGACAGGGAACACTGAAGCTTTCTTT
CDR3aa: CASSPGTGNTEAFF

d_gene: NA
v_gene: TRBV21-1
j_gene: TRBJ1-6
CDR3nt: TGTGCCAGCAGCAAGGGACTGAGCTCCTATAATTCACCCCTCCACTTT
CDR3aa: CASSKGLSSYNSPLHF

d_gene: TRBD2
v_gene: TRBV11-3
j_gene: TRBJ2-1
CDR3nt: TGTGCCAGCAGCCGGACTAGCGGGGGGGCCAACGAGCAGTTCTTC
CDR3aa: CASSRTSGGANEQFF

d_gene: TRBD1
v_gene: TRBV7-9
j_gene: TRBJ1-2
CDR3nt: TGTGCCAGCAGCACACAGGGGTCCTATGGCTACACCTTC
CDR3aa: CASSTQGSYGYTF